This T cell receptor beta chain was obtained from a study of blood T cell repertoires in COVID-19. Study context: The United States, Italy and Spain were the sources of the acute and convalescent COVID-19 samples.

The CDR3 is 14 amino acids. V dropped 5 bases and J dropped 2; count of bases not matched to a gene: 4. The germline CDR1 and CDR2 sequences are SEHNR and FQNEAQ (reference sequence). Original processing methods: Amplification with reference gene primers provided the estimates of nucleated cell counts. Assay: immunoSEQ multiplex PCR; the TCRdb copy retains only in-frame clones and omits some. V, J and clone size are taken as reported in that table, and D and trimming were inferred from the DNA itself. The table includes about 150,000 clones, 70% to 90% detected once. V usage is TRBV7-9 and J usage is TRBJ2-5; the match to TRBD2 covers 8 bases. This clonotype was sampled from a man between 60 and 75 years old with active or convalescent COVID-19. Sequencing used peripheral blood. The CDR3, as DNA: TGTGCCAGCAGCGCCCCGGGGGGGCAAGAGACCCAGTACTTC. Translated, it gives CASSAPGGQETQYF. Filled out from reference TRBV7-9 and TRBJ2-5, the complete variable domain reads DTGVSQNPRHKITKRGQNVTFRCDPISEHNRLYWYRQTLGQGPEFLTYFQNEAQLEKSRLLSDRFSAERPKGSFSTLEIQRTEQGDSAMYLCASSAPGGQETQYFGPGTRLLVL.